This T cell receptor (beta chain) was retrieved from a study of T cell repertoires in cytomegalovirus infection. General study results and limits: HLA-C-restricted CMV clonotypes gave the most frequent clonotype in two of eight donors.

The table lists this clonotype with a few counts. Its antigen is not known. Germline assignment: CDR1 MGHRA and CDR2 YSYEKL. V was pared by 0 bases and J by 9 bases, with 20 bases of the junction left unmatched. CDR3 size: 20 residues. A single record per CDR3 protein comes from TCRdb applying MiXCR to the reads. The sample has some 150,000 distinct CDR3 sequences; roughly 6% are singletons. The source material was PBMCs. The chain carries TRBV4-1 and TRBJ2-1; 10 bases fit TRBD2. The origin of this receptor is a human donor in good health (CMV status not recorded). Some clones in this sample may be carry-over from other donors' samples. CDR3 sequence: CASSQEEAAQASGGTFEQFF. As DNA, the CDR3 is TGCGCCAGCAGCCAAGAAGAGGCCGCCCAGGCTAGCGGGGGAACCTTTGAGCAGTTCTTC.